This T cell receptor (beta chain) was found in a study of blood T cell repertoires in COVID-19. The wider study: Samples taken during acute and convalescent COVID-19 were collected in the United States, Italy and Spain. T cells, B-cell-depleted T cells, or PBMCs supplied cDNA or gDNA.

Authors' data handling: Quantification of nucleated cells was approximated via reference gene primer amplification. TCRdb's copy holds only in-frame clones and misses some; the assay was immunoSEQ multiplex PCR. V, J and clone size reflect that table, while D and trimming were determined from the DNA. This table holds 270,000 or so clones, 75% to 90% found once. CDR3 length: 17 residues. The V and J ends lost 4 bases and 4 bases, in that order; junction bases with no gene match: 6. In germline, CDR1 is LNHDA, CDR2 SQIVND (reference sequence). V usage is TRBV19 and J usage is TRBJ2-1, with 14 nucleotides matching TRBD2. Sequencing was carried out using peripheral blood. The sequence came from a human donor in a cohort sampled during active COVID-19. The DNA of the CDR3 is TGTGCCAGTAGTAAGACTAGCGGGAGGGCCGGTTACAATGAGCAGTTCTTC. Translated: CASSKTSGRAGYNEQFF.